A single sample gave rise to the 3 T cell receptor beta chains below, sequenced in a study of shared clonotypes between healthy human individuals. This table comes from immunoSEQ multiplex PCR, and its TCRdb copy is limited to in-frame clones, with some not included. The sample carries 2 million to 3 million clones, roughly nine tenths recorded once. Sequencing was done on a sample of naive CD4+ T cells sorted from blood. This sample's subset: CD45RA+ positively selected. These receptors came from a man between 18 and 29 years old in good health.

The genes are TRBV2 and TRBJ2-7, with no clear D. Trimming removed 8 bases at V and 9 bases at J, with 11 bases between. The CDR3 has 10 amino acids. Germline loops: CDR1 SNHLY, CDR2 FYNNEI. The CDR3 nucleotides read TGTGCCAGCTTACGATTAAGGCAGTACTTC. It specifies CASLRLRQYF.

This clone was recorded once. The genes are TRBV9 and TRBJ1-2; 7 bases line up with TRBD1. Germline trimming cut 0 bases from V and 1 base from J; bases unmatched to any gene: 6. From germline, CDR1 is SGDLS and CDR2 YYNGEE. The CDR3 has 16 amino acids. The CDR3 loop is CASSVGQGTGNYGYTF. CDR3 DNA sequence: TGTGCCAGCAGCGTAGGACAGGGAACGGGTAACTATGGCTACACCTTC.

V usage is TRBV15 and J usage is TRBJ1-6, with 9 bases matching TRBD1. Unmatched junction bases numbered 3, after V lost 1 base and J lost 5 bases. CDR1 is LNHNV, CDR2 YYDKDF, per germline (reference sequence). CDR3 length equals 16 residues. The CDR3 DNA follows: TGTGCCACCAGCAGAGGACAGGGGGTAAATAATTCACCCCTCCACTTT. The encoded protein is CATSRGQGVNNSPLHF. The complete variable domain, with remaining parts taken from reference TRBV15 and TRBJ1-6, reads DAMVIQNPRYQVTQFGKPVTLSCSQTLNHNVMYWYQQKSSQAPKLLFHYYDKDFNNEADTPDNFQSRRPNTSFCFLDIRSPGLGDTAMYLCATSRGQGVNNSPLHFGNGTRLTVT.